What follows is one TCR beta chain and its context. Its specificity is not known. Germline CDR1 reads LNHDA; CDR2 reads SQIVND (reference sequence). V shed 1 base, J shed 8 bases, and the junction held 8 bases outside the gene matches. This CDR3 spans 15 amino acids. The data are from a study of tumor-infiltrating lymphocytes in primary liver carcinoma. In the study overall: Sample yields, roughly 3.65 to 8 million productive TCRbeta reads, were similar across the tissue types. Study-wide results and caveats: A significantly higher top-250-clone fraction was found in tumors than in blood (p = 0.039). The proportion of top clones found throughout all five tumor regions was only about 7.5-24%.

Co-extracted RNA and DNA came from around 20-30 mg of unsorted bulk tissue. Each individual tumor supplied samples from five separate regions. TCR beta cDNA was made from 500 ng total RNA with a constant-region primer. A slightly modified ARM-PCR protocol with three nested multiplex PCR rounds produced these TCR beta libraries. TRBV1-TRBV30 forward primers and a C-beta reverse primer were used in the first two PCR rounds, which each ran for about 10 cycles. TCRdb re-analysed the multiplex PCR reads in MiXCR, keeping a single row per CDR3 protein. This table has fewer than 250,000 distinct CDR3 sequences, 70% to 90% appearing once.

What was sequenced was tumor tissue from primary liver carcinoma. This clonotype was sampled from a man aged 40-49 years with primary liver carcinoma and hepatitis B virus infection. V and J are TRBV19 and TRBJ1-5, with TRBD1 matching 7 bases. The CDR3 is CASSIGQGRREPQHF. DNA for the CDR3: TGTGCCAGTAGTATAGGACAGGGAAGACGAGAGCCCCAGCATTTT.